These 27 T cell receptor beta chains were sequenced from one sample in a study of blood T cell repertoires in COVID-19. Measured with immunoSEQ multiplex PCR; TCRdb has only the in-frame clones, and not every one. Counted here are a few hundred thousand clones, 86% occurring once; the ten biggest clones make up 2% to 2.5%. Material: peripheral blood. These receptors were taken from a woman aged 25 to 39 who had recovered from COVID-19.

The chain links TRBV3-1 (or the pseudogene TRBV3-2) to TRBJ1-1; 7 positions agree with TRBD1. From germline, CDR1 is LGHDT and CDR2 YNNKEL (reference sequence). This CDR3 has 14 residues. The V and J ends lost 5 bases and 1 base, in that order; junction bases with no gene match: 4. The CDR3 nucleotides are TGTGCCAGCAGCTTGAGGACAGGGAACACTGAAGCTTTCTTT. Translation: CASSLRTGNTEAFF.

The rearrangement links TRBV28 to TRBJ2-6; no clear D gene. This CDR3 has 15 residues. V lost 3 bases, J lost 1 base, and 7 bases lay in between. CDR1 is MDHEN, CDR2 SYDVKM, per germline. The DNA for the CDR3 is TGTGCCAGCAGTTTTGTCTCGTCTGGGGCCAACGTCCTGACTTTC. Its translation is CASSFVSSGANVLTF. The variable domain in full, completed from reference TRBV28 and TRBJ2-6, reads DVKVTQSSRYLVKRTGEKVFLECVQDMDHENMFWYRQDPGLGLRLIYFSYDVKMKEKGDIPEGYSVSREKKERFSLILESASTNQTSMYLCASSFVSSGANVLTFGAGSRLTVL.

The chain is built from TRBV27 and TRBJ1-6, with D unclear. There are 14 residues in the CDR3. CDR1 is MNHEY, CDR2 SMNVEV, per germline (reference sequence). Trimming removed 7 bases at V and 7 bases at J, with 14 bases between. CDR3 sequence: CASTSGFWNSPLHF. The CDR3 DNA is TGTGCCAGCACTTCCGGGTTTTGGAATTCACCCCTCCACTTT.

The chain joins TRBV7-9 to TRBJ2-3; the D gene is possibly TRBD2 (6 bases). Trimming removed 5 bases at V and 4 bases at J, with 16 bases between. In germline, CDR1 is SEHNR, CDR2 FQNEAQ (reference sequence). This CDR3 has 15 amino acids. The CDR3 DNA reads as TGTGCCAGCAGCCACGCAGGAGGGCGCCCAGATACGCAGTATTTT. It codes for CASSHAGGRPDTQYF.

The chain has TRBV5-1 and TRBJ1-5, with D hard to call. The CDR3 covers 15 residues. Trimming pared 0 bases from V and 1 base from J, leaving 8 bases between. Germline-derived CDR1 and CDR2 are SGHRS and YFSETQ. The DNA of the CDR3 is TGCGCCAGCAGCTTGGTTCCGGGAAGCAATCAGCCCCAGCATTTT. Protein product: CASSLVPGSNQPQHF.

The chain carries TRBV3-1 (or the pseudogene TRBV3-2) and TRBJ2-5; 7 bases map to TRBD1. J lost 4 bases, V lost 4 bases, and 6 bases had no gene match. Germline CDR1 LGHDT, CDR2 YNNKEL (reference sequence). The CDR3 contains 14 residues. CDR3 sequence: CASSPTGNGETQYF. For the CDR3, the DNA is TGTGCCAGCAGCCCGACAGGGAACGGAGAGACCCAGTACTTC.

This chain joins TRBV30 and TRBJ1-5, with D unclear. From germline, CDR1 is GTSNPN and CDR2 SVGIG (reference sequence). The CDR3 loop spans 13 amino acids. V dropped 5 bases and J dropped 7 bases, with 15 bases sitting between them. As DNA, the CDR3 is TGTGCCTGGGGGGAGGACGGAGGCCAGCCCCAGCATTTT. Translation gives CAWGEDGGQPQHF.

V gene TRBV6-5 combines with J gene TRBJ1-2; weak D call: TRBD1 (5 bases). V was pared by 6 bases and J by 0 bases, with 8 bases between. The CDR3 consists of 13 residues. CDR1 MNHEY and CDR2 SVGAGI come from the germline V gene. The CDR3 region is CASRDISNYGYTF. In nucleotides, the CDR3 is TGTGCCAGCAGGGACATCTCTAACTATGGCTACACCTTC.

In DNA, the CDR3 is TGTGCCAGCAGCCGACAGGGGCAATCCTCCTACGAGCAGTACTTC. Translating gives CASSRQGQSSYEQYF. V gene TRBV2 combines with J gene TRBJ2-7, with 8 bases matching TRBD1. The CDR3 loop spans 15 amino acids. With V trimmed by 6 bases and J by 0 bases, 7 bases remained unmatched. In germline, CDR1 is SNHLY, CDR2 FYNNEI.

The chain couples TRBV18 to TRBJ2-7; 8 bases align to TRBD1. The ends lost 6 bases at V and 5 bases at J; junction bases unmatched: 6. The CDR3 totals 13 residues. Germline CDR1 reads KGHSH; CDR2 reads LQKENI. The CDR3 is CASSTGQANEQYF. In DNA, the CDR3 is TGTGCCAGCTCGACGGGACAGGCCAACGAGCAGTACTTC.

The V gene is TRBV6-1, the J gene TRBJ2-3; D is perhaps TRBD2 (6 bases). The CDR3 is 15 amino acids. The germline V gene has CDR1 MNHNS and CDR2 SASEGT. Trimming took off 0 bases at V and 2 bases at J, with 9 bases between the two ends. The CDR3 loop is CASSEAADYTDTQYF. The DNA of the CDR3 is TGTGCCAGCAGTGAAGCTGCGGACTACACAGATACGCAGTATTTT.

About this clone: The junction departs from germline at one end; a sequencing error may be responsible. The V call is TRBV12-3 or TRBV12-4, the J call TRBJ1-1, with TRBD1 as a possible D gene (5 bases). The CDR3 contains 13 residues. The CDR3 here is CANSFGGITEAFF. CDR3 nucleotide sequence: TGTGCCAACAGTTTCGGGGGGATCACTGAAGCTTTCTTT.

Here the CDR3 reads CAWSVEYEQYF. CDR3 in DNA: TGTGCCTGGAGTGTAGAGTACGAGCAGTACTTC. The V gene is TRBV30, the J gene TRBJ2-7; D is uncertain. Deletions cut 0 bases from V and 4 bases from J, with 4 bases between. This CDR3 region has 11 residues. Germline assignment: CDR1 GTSNPN and CDR2 SVGIG (reference sequence).

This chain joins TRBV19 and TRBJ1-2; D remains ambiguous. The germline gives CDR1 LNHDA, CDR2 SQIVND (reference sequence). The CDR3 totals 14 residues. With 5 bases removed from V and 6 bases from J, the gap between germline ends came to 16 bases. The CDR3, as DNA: TGTGCCAGTAGTCCCCCAGTAGGGAGCCATGGCTACACCTTC. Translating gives CASSPPVGSHGYTF. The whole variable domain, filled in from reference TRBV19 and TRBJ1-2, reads DGGITQSPKYLFRKEGQNVTLSCEQNLNHDAMYWYRQDPGQGLRLIYYSQIVNDFQKGDIAEGYSVSREKKESFPLTVTSAQKNPTAFYLCASSPPVGSHGYTFGSGTRLTVV.

CDR3 sequence (DNA): TGTGCCACCTCGTTCGGGAGGTGGGAGACCCAGTACTTC. Translated: CATSFGRWETQYF. V and J are TRBV7-8 and TRBJ2-5, with 7 nucleotides matching TRBD2. Germline values: CDR1 SGHVS, CDR2 FQNEAQ. This CDR3 region has 13 residues. J lost 5 bases, V lost 10 bases, and 10 bases had no gene match.

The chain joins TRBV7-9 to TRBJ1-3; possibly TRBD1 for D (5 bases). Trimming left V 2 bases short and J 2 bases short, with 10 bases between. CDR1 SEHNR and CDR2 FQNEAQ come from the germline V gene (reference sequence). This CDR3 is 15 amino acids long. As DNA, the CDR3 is TGTGCCAGCAGCTTATTCCGGGGGACTGGAAACACCATATATTTT. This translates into CASSLFRGTGNTIYF.

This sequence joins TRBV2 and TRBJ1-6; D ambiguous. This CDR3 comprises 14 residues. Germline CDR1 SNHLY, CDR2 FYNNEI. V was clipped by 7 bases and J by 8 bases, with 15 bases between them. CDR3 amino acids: CASKMTVADSPLHF. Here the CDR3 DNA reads TGTGCCAGCAAAATGACGGTCGCGGATTCACCCCTCCACTTT.

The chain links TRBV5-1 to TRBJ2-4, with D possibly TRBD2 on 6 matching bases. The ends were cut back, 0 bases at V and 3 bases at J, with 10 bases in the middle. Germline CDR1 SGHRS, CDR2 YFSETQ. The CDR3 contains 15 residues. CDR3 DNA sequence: TGCGCCAGCAGCTTGGACGGAGGGATCAAAAACATTCAGTACTTC. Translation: CASSLDGGIKNIQYF.

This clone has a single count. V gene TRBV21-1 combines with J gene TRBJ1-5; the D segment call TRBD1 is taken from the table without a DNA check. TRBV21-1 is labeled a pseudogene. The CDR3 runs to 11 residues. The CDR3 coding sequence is TGTGCCGCTCCCGATCCGGGACATAGGCATTTT. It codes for CAAPDPGHRHF.

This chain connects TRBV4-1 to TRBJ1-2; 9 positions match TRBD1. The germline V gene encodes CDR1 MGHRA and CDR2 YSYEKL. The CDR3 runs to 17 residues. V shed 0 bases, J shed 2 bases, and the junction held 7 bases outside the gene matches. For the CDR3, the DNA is TGCGCCAGCAGCCAAGATTTCGGGACAGGGTCCAACTATGGCTACACCTTC. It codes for CASSQDFGTGSNYGYTF.

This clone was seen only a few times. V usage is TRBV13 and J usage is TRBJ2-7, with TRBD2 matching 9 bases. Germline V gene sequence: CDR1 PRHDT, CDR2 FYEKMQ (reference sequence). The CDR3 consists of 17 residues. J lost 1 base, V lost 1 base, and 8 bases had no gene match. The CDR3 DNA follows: TGTGCCAGCAGCTTAGTTGTCGGACTAGCGAGTTCCTACGAGCAGTACTTC. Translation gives CASSLVVGLASSYEQYF.

CDR3 protein: CASSPLTGRSGELFF. CDR3 nucleotides: TGTGCCAGCTCACCACTCACGGGGAGGAGCGGGGAGCTGTTTTTT. The chain couples TRBV18 to TRBJ2-2; a possible D gene is TRBD2 (6 bases). The germline V and J ends were trimmed by 1 base and 7 bases, with 13 bases remaining between them. Germline CDR1 is KGHSH and CDR2 is LQKENI. The CDR3 is 15 amino acids.

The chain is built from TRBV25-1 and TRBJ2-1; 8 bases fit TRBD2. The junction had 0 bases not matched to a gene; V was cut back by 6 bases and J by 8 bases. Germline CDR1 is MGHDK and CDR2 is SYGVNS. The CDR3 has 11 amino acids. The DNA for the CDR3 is TGTGCCAGCAGCGGGGGGGATGAGCAGTTCTTC. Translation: CASSGGDEQFF.

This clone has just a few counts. The CDR3 is CASSLYGYEQYF. CDR3 nucleotide sequence: TGTGCCAGCAGCTTGTACGGCTACGAGCAGTACTTC. The gene calls are TRBV5-6 and TRBJ2-7; no clear D. The germline gives CDR1 SGHDT, CDR2 YYEEEE. CDR3 length: 12 amino acids. V lost 1 base and J lost 3, with 5 bases in between.

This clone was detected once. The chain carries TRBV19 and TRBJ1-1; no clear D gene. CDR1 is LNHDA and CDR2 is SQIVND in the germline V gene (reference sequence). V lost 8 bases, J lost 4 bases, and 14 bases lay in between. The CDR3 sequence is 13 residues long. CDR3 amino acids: CASSYYRLTEAFF. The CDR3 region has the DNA TGTGCCAGTTCCTATTACCGCCTCACTGAAGCTTTCTTT.

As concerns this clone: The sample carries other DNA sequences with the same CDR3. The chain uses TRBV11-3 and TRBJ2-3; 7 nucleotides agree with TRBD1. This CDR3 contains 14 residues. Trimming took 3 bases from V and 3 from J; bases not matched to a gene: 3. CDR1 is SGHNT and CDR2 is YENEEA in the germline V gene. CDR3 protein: CASSLGQKTDTQYF. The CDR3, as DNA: TGTGCCAGCAGCTTGGGACAGAAGACAGATACGCAGTATTTT.

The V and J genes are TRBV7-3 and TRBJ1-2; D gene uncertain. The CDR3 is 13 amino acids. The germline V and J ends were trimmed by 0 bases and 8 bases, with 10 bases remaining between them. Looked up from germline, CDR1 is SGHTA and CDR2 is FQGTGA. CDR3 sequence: CASSLTEGRGYTF. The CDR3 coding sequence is TGTGCCAGCAGCTTAACGGAGGGCCGGGGCTACACCTTC.